These T cell receptor beta chains were read from a single sample in a study of early T cells in non-severe SARS-CoV-2 infection. TCRdb fed the 5' RACE reads into MiXCR, producing one record per CDR3 protein. The data hold over 95,000 distinct CDR3 sequences, with around 17% observed a single time. Material for sequencing was whole blood. These receptors were obtained from an adult who was a healthcare worker with PCR-confirmed SARS-CoV-2 infection or an uninfected control (not recorded which). Both conserved end residues are part of each CDR3. A D gene is named only where the DNA matches it firmly. Clone size is stated in some rows and not others, as once, few, many or a class when expanded.

TRBD1	TRBJ2-3	TRBV12-3/TRBV12-4	few	TGTGCCAGCAGTTTACAACAGGGGGGCACAGATACGCAGTATTTT	CASSLQQGGTDTQYF
TRBD1	TRBJ2-1	TRBV14	many	TGTGCCAGCAGTCCCCGGACAGGGGGGGGCAATGAGCAGTTCTTC	CASSPRTGGGNEQFF
NA	TRBJ1-4	TRBV7-2	NA	TGTGCCAGCAGCCCCACGGCGGGAGGGTGGGAAAAACTGTTTTTT	CASSPTAGGWEKLFF
TRBD1	TRBJ1-2	TRBV7-9	NA	TGTGCCAGCAGCACCACCGGGACAGGGCTCGTTGACTATGGCTACACCTTC	CASSTTGTGLVDYGYTF
NA	TRBJ2-2	TRBV29-1	few	TGCAGCGTTGAGGACGGGACCGGGGAGCTGTTTTTT	CSVEDGTGELFF
NA	TRBJ2-1	TRBV12-3/TRBV12-4	NA	TGTGCCAGCACCAGCTATGAGCAGTTCTTC	CASTSYEQFF
NA	TRBJ1-2	TRBV6-6	many	TGTGCCAGCAGCCAACTCGGGTCAGGGAGTGCTGGTGGCTACACCTTC	CASSQLGSGSAGGYTF
NA	TRBJ1-1	TRBV7-8	many	TGTGCCAGCAGCCCCCGGGGAGCCCTGAACACTGAAGCTTTCTTT	CASSPRGALNTEAFF
NA	TRBJ2-1	TRBV6-6	many	TGTGCCAGCAGTTACATGGCTACACTGGGTGAGCAGTTCTTC	CASSYMATLGEQFF
NA	TRBJ1-1	TRBV20-1	once	TGCAGTGCTAGAGATCTAACAGGGTGGAACACTGAAGCTTTCTTT	CSARDLTGWNTEAFF
NA	TRBJ1-2	TRBV7-2	NA	TGTGCCAGCAGCCGCCTGACGGGTACCGGCTACACCTTC	CASSRLTGTGYTF
NA	TRBJ2-3	TRBV2	few	TGTGCCAGCAGTCGCCAACGGGGAGGTGCAGATACGCAGTATTTT	CASSRQRGGADTQYF
NA	TRBJ2-2	TRBV7-2	NA	TGTGCCAGCAGCCCAGACAGCTACTCGGGTCTAACCGGGGAGCTGTTTTTT	CASSPDSYSGLTGELFF
TRBD2	TRBJ2-3	TRBV28	few	TGTGCCAGCACGAAACCAGCGGGGACTAGCACAGATACGCAGTATTTT	CASTKPAGTSTDTQYF
NA	TRBJ1-2	TRBV28	NA	TGTGCCAGCAGTTCCGGGCCCCCAGGCTACACCTTC	CASSSGPPGYTF
NA	TRBJ1-2	TRBV29-1	few	TGCAGCGTTGCGTCCCAACCGAATAACAACTATGGCTACACCTTC	CSVASQPNNNYGYTF
TRBD1	TRBJ1-2	TRBV28	few	TGTGCCAGCAGTTTGCCGGGACAGACGCGCTATGGCTACACCTTC	CASSLPGQTRYGYTF
TRBD2	TRBJ2-1	TRBV19	NA	TGTGCCAGTAGTCCCCGGGAGGGGCTGGCCTACAATGAGCAGTTCTTC	CASSPREGLAYNEQFF
NA	TRBJ1-2	TRBV10-3	NA	TGTGCCATCGCCGGGAAAGGGTATGGCTACACCTTC	CAIAGKGYGYTF
NA	TRBJ1-6	TRBV27	NA	TGTGCCAGCAGTTTAAGCCCGAGCTCCTATAATTCACCCCTCCACTTT	CASSLSPSSYNSPLHF
NA	TRBJ2-7	TRBV15	NA	TGTGCCACCAGCAGCGGTGGCTCCGAGCAGTACTTC	CATSSGGSEQYF
NA	TRBJ1-1	TRBV20-1	few	TGCAGTGCGTTATTAACAGGGACCACTGAAGCTTTCTTT	CSALLTGTTEAFF